Listed here are 29 T cell receptor beta chains from one sample, sequenced in a study of shared clonotypes between healthy human individuals. TCRdb keeps only in-frame clones here, not all; method: immunoSEQ multiplex PCR. Of approximately 2.1 million clones in the sample, approximately 95% were seen once. The sample taken for sequencing was naive CD4+ T cells from PBMCs. Indicated subset: CD45RA+ positively selected. Source of these receptors: a man aged 18 to 30 in good health. Some clones in this sample may be carry-over from other donors' samples.

Of note for this clone: The sample contains more than one DNA sequence encoding this CDR3. This rearrangement joins TRBV7-8 to TRBJ2-3; D ambiguous. V was clipped by 3 bases and J by 4 bases, with 2 bases between them. Germline CDR1 SGHVS, CDR2 FQNEAQ. The CDR3 covers 11 residues. This CDR3 is CASSLSDTQYF. The CDR3 DNA is TGTGCCAGCAGCTTGTCAGATACGCAGTATTTT.

With regard to this clone: The same CDR3 also results from other DNA sequences found in this sample. The rearrangement links TRBV5-1 to TRBJ2-7, with D perhaps TRBD2 (6 bases). Germline V gene data show CDR1 as SGHRS and CDR2 as YFSETQ. The CDR3 length is 14 residues. Trimming took 4 bases from V and 3 from J, leaving 14 bases between them. The CDR3 sequence is CASSPGTGGYEQYF. CDR3 in DNA: TGCGCCAGCAGCCCCGGGACTGGTGGCTACGAGCAGTACTTC.

This clone has a single count. This chain uses TRBV4-1 with TRBJ1-5; 10 nucleotides agree with TRBD1. Losses at the gene ends were 4 bases for V and 3 bases for J; bases not matched to a gene: 3. Germline V gene sequence: CDR1 MGHRA, CDR2 YSYEKL. The CDR3 extends over 15 amino acids. Here the CDR3 reads CASSRGTGVNQPQHF. Written as DNA, the CDR3 is TGCGCCAGCAGCCGGGGGACAGGGGTCAATCAGCCCCAGCATTTT.

The rearrangement uses TRBV5-1 and TRBJ2-7; D unclear. Germline CDR1 reads SGHRS; CDR2 reads YFSETQ. CDR3 length: 15 residues. Trimming took off 1 base at V and 6 bases at J, with 17 bases between the two ends. CDR3 in DNA: TGCGCCAGCAGCTTGCGCGCGGAGTCTTCGTTCGAGCAGTACTTC. Its protein is CASSLRAESSFEQYF.

For this clone: Relative to the germline gene, one junction end is altered; a read error may explain this. CDR3 protein: CVSSPGATKNIQYF. CDR3 DNA: TGTGTCAGCAGCCCCGGGGCAACCAAAAACATTCAGTACTTC. V gene TRBV7-9 combines with J gene TRBJ2-4, with D perhaps TRBD1 or TRBD2 (5 bases each). CDR1 is SEHNR, CDR2 FQNEAQ, per germline (reference sequence). The CDR3 extends over 14 amino acids.

CDR3 amino acids: CASSLAEIPGELFF. The CDR3 DNA sequence: TGCGCCAGCAGCTTGGCCGAAATCCCCGGGGAGCTGTTTTTT. The chain recombines TRBV5-1 with TRBJ2-2; D gene uncertain. The CDR3 sequence is 14 residues long. Germline V lookup: CDR1 SGHRS, CDR2 YFSETQ. Trimming left V 0 bases short and J 6 bases short, with 9 bases between.

This clone has only one observation. The genes are TRBV29-1 and TRBJ2-1; perhaps TRBD2 as D (5 bases). CDR3 length: 13 residues. Trimming removed 7 bases from V and 5 bases from J, with 15 bases in between. CDR1 and CDR2 from the germline V gene are SQVTM and ANQGSEA. This chain's CDR3 is CSAGFQRNNEQFF. CDR3 nucleotide sequence: TGCAGCGCCGGCTTTCAGCGGAACAATGAGCAGTTCTTC.

For the CDR3, the DNA is TGTGCCAGCAGCCCATATCGATCCTCCTACGAGCAGTACTTC. Its protein is CASSPYRSSYEQYF. This chain links TRBV9 with TRBJ2-7; no firm D call. Trimming left V 4 bases short and J 0 bases short, with 11 bases between. The germline CDR1 and CDR2 sequences are SGDLS and YYNGEE. The CDR3 is 14 residues long.

V usage is TRBV7-3 and J usage is TRBJ2-7, with D perhaps matching TRBD2 (6 bases). The germline CDR1 and CDR2 sequences are SGHTA and FQGTGA. V was pared by 0 bases and J by 2 bases, with 14 bases between. This CDR3 contains 16 residues. CDR3 region: CASSLTTGGKAYEQYF. CDR3 DNA: TGTGCCAGCAGCTTAACTACGGGCGGGAAAGCCTACGAGCAGTACTTC.

This chain joins TRBV27 and TRBJ2-5; D may be TRBD1 or TRBD2 (5 bases each). The V gene's germline CDR1 is MNHEY and CDR2 SMNVEV (reference sequence). The CDR3 runs to 15 residues. The V and J ends lost 4 bases and 5 bases respectively, with 17 bases between them. CDR3 bases: TGTGCCAGCAGTTCCACGGGACGCTCGGCGGAGACCCAGTACTTC. Amino acid sequence: CASSSTGRSAETQYF.

The chain combines TRBV2 with TRBJ1-3; D remains ambiguous. Germline loops: CDR1 SNHLY, CDR2 FYNNEI. This CDR3 has 17 amino acids. With 6 bases removed from V and 0 bases from J, the gap between germline ends came to 18 bases. Here the CDR3 DNA reads TGTGCCAGCAGAGGCCGTGGGCGGACGAGCTCTGGAAACACCATATATTTT. Its protein product is CASRGRGRTSSGNTIYF.

This clone was seen once. The same CDR3 also results from other DNA sequences found in this sample. V and J are TRBV5-6 and TRBJ1-3; D not certain. The CDR3 consists of 14 residues. V lost 2 bases, J lost 0 bases, and 6 bases lay in between. CDR1 is SGHDT and CDR2 is YYEEEE in the germline V gene. DNA for the CDR3: TGTGCCAGCAGCTTACGCAGCTCTGGAAACACCATATATTTT. It specifies CASSLRSSGNTIYF.

The gene calls are TRBV5-1 and TRBJ2-1; D gene unclear. V lost 0 bases, J lost 4 bases, and 11 bases lay in between. CDR1 is SGHRS, CDR2 YFSETQ, per germline. The CDR3 is 15 residues long. The CDR3: CASSLVTAPYNEQFF. CDR3 sequence (DNA): TGCGCCAGCAGCTTGGTTACGGCTCCTTACAATGAGCAGTTCTTC.

The chain links TRBV28 to TRBJ2-7, with TRBD1 matching 10 bases. Losses at the gene ends were 10 bases for V and 2 bases for J; bases not matched to a gene: 8. CDR1 and CDR2 from the germline V gene are MDHEN and SYDVKM. This CDR3 has 14 amino acids. Here the CDR3 DNA reads TGTGCCATCACGGGGACAGGGGCTACCTACGAGCAGTACTTC. Protein: CAITGTGATYEQYF. Full variable domain (missing parts from reference TRBV28 and TRBJ2-7): DVKVTQSSRYLVKRTGEKVFLECVQDMDHENMFWYRQDPGLGLRLIYFSYDVKMKEKGDIPEGYSVSREKKERFSLILESASTNQTSMYLCAITGTGATYEQYFGPGTRLTVT.

The V call is TRBV5-1, the J call TRBJ2-1, with D perhaps matching TRBD2 (5 bases). The V end was cut by 5 bases, the J end by 8 bases, with 11 bases between. Germline loops: CDR1 SGHRS, CDR2 YFSETQ. This CDR3 region has 12 residues. CDR3 sequence (DNA): TGCGCCAGCAGTGGAGGCATAGATGAGCAGTTCTTC. Translated: CASSGGIDEQFF. Supplemented by reference TRBV5-1 and TRBJ2-1, the full variable domain reads KAGVTQTPRYLIKTRGQQVTLSCSPISGHRSVSWYQQTPGQGLQFLFEYFSETQRNKGNFPGRFSGRQFSNSRSEMNVSTLELGDSALYLCASSGGIDEQFFGPGTRLTVL.

This clone was seen a single time. This sequence joins TRBV6-6 and TRBJ2-3; 8 bases are a match to TRBD2. V gave up 11 bases and J gave up 7 bases; unmatched junction bases: 14. CDR3 length: 14 amino acids. Germline CDR1 and CDR2: MNHNY and SVGAGI (reference sequence). CDR3 nucleotides: TGTGCCGCCCTCGGGAGGGGCAAAGGAAATACGCAGTATTTT. Amino acids: CAALGRGKGNTQYF.

This chain links TRBV6-1 with TRBJ2-7; 7 bases map to TRBD1. The CDR3 extends over 15 amino acids. In germline, CDR1 is MNHNS, CDR2 SASEGT. V dropped 0 bases and J dropped 3; count of bases not matched to a gene: 5. The CDR3 loop reads CASSEAVRQGYEQYF. CDR3 coding DNA: TGTGCCAGCAGTGAAGCGGTGAGACAGGGCTACGAGCAGTACTTC.

The V call is TRBV29-1, the J call TRBJ2-5; D remains ambiguous. The J call may be faulty, since TRBJ2-7 better matches the DNA end. The germline CDR1 and CDR2 sequences are SQVTM and ANQGSEA. The CDR3 contains 14 residues. Written as DNA, the CDR3 is TGCAGCGCTACTCAGAGGCAGCGTTCCTACGAGCAGTACTTC. Its translation: CSATQRQRSYEQYF.

Of note for this clone: Other DNA sequences within the sample encode an identical CDR3. This chain joins TRBV28 and TRBJ1-5; 9 bases are a match to TRBD1. V lost 3 bases and J lost 6; bases outside the gene matches: 3. The CDR3 loop spans 14 amino acids. Germline V gives CDR1 MDHEN, CDR2 SYDVKM. The DNA for the CDR3 is TGTGCCAGCAGTTTGGGACAGGGCTCTCAGCCCCAGCATTTT. Its translation is CASSLGQGSQPQHF. Full variable domain (missing parts from reference TRBV28 and TRBJ1-5): DVKVTQSSRYLVKRTGEKVFLECVQDMDHENMFWYRQDPGLGLRLIYFSYDVKMKEKGDIPEGYSVSREKKERFSLILESASTNQTSMYLCASSLGQGSQPQHFGDGTRLSIL.

The chain has TRBV15 and TRBJ2-2; no reliable D call. The CDR3 is made up of 14 amino acids. CDR1 is LNHNV, CDR2 YYDKDF, per germline (reference sequence). Trimming shortened V by 0 bases and J by 6 bases, and 8 bases separated the two germline ends. CDR3 sequence (DNA): TGTGCCACCAGCAGAGATCGGCACCCCGGGGAGCTGTTTTTT. This codes for CATSRDRHPGELFF.

The J gene is TRBJ1-1, the V gene TRBV7-9; D unresolved. The V end lost 0 bases, the J end lost 11 bases, and 7 bases lay between the germline ends. The germline gives CDR1 SEHNR, CDR2 FQNEAQ (reference sequence). The CDR3 contains 11 residues. The CDR3 reads CASSLAGGAFF. CDR3 bases: TGTGCCAGCAGCTTAGCGGGCGGGGCTTTCTTT.

V and J are TRBV19 and TRBJ2-2, with TRBD1 as a possible D gene (6 bases). Trimming removed 7 bases at V and 1 base at J, with 13 bases between. The germline V gene has CDR1 LNHDA and CDR2 SQIVND (reference sequence). The CDR3 contains 15 residues. CDR3 residues: CASIAGTRNTGELFF. In nucleotides, the CDR3 is TGTGCCAGTATCGCCGGGACAAGGAACACCGGGGAGCTGTTTTTT.

Comments on this clone: Other DNA sequences from this sample encode an identical CDR3 as well. Here the CDR3 reads CASSLVAGGSYEQYF. For the CDR3, the DNA is TGTGCCAGCAGCTTAGTGGCAGGGGGCTCCTACGAGCAGTACTTC. V gene TRBV11-2 combines with J gene TRBJ2-7, with 7 bases fitting TRBD1. Per the germline V gene, CDR1 is SGHAT and CDR2 is FQNNGV. This CDR3 comprises 15 residues. V lost 1 base to trimming and J lost 0 bases; unmatched junction nucleotides: 3.

V gene TRBV7-8 combines with J gene TRBJ2-5; D might be TRBD1 (6 bases). V lost 5 bases and J lost 3, with 13 bases in between. CDR1 is SGHVS, CDR2 FQNEAQ, per germline. The CDR3 length is 14 residues. CDR3 protein: CASSQPTGKETQYF. The CDR3 region has the DNA TGTGCCAGCAGCCAACCTACAGGGAAAGAGACCCAGTACTTC. Full variable domain (rest looked up from reference TRBV7-8 and TRBJ2-5): GAGVSQSPRYKVAKRGQDVALRCDPISGHVSLFWYQQALGQGPEFLTYFQNEAQLDKSGLPSDRFFAERPEGSVSTLKIQRTQQEDSAVYLCASSQPTGKETQYFGPGTRLLVL.

The chain recombines TRBV4-2 with TRBJ2-5; D ambiguous. Trimming shortened V by 1 base and J by 5 bases, and 5 bases separated the two germline ends. CDR3 length equals 12 residues. Germline loops: CDR1 LGHNA, CDR2 YNFKEQ. For the CDR3, the DNA is TGTGCCAGCAGCCAAGGGTGGGAGACCCAGTACTTC. The encoded protein is CASSQGWETQYF.

The chain joins TRBV2 to TRBJ1-2; maybe TRBD1 (6 bases). Trimming shortened V by 6 bases and J by 8 bases, and 13 bases separated the two germline ends. This CDR3 comprises 12 residues. Germline CDR1 reads SNHLY; CDR2 reads FYNNEI. The CDR3 nucleotides read TGTGCCAGCAGGACCACAGGGTTCGGCTACACCTTC. It translates to CASRTTGFGYTF.

This clone came up once. The chain is built from TRBV11-3 and TRBJ2-7; weak D call: TRBD1 (5 bases). Per the germline V gene, CDR1 is SGHNT and CDR2 is YENEEA. Trimming took 5 bases from V and 3 from J, leaving 11 bases between them. The CDR3 length is 13 residues. The CDR3 spells CASSTGPNYEQYF. The CDR3 nucleotides are TGTGCCAGCAGCACAGGACCTAACTACGAGCAGTACTTC.

The genes are TRBV11-2 and TRBJ2-1; D ambiguous. CDR3 size: 14 residues. Germline V gene lookup returns CDR1 SGHAT and CDR2 FQNNGV. Trimming removed 0 bases at V and 5 bases at J, with 8 bases between. The CDR3 DNA is TGTGCCAGCAGCTTAGACCTAATCGACAATGAGCAGTTCTTC. As protein: CASSLDLIDNEQFF.

This clone appeared a single time. The chain links TRBV28 to TRBJ2-7; D call uncertain. Germline values: CDR1 MDHEN, CDR2 SYDVKM. The CDR3 consists of 14 residues. Trimming left V 1 base short and J 2 bases short, with 9 bases between. CDR3 sequence reads: CASSLSRQTYEQYF. The CDR3 nucleotides are TGTGCCAGCAGTTTATCGAGACAAACCTACGAGCAGTACTTC.